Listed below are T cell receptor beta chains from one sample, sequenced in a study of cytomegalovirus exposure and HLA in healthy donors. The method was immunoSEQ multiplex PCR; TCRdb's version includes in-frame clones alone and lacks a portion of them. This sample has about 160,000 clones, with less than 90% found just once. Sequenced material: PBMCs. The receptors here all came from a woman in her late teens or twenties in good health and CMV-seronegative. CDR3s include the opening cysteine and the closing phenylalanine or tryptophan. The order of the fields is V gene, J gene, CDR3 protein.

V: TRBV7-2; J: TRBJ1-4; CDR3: CASFGPEGGEKLFF
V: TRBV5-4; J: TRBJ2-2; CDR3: CATYPGGRDTGELFF
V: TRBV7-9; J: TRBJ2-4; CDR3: CASSLGGDIQYF
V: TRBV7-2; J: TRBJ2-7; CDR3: CASSWGLAGTIYEQYF
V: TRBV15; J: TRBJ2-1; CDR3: CATTTQFF
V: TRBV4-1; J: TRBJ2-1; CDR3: CASSQERGPRFNEQFF
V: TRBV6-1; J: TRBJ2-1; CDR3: CASSELDRALEQFF
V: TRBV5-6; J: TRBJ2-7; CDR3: CASSLNRGSEQYF
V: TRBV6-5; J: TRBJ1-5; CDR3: CASSTQGNSNQPQHF
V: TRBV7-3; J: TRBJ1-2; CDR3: CASSPGPADSGEGGYTF
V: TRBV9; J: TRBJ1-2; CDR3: CASGEWSTHYGYTF
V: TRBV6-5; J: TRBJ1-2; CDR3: CASSSSRMDYGYTF
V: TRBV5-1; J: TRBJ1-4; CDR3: CASSRQGSNEKLFF
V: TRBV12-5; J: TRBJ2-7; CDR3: CASGLVVSGGLGEQYF